This T cell receptor (beta chain) was recovered during a study of identical twins. Overall study results and limits: Model-predicted out-of-frame TCR alpha sharing fell below observed values in monozygotic twins. Beta out-of-frame twin sharing showed a weaker excess. Within twin pairs, the out-of-frame alpha sequences they shared showed excess low generation probability. Carriage of fewer insertions was seen in abundant cord blood beta clonotypes, whereas memory repertoires showed none.

A remark on this clonotype: Its antigen is still unknown.

Using its own MiXCR run on the 5' RACE reads, TCRdb lists one record per CDR3 protein. The sample yields about 530,000 distinct CDR3 sequences, about a fifth seen once. Germline loops: CDR1 SGHRS, CDR2 YFSETQ. The CDR3 sequence is 18 residues long. The trim removed 0 bases at V and 5 bases at J, leaving 6 bases unmatched. The data were also submitted as part of a second study, on yellow fever vaccine responses in identical twins.

The sequenced material came from CD4+ T cells sorted from blood. The TCR was taken from a woman aged 18-29 years in good health. The chain couples TRBV5-1 to TRBJ2-1; 15 positions match TRBD2. The CDR3 DNA reads as TGCGCCAGCAGCTTGGCCGGACTAGCGGGAGGGCTCCACAATGAGCAGTTCTTC. Its protein is CASSLAGLAGGLHNEQFF.